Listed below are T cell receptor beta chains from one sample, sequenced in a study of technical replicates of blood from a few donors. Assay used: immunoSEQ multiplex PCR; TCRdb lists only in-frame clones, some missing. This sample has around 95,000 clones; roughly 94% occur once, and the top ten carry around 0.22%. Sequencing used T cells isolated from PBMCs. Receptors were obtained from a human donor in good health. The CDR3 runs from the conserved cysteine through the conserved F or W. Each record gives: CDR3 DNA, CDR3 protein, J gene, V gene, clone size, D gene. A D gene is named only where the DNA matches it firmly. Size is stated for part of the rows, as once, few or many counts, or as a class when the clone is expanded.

TGTGCCAGCGGTTACAGAGAGTATGAAAAACTGTTTTTT	CASGYREYEKLFF	TRBJ1-4	TRBV6-5	NA	NA
TGCAGCGTTTTCCTCTACAATGAGCAGTTCTTC	CSVFLYNEQFF	TRBJ2-1	TRBV29-1	NA	NA
TGTGCCAGCAGCCCCTTCGGGGGATCTGGAAACACCATATATTTT	CASSPFGGSGNTIYF	TRBJ1-3	TRBV6-5	once	NA
TGCAGCGCCTCAGGAGGGAGCGATCGAAGCTCCTACGAGCAGTACTTC	CSASGGSDRSSYEQYF	TRBJ2-7	TRBV29-1	once	NA
TGTGCCACCAGCAGAGTTGGGGCCTTGAATTGGGGCACTGAAGCTTTCTTT	CATSRVGALNWGTEAFF	TRBJ1-1	TRBV15	NA	NA
TGTGCCAGCAGTTTAAGGGGACAAGTTTTTCGTCAAGCTCTAATTTCACCCCTCCACTTT	CASSLRGQVFRQALISPLHF	TRBJ1-6	TRBV27	NA	NA
TGTGCAAGTCGCTTAGACAATATTAGCGGAAGCTCCTACAATGAGCAGTTCTTC	CASRLDNISGSSYNEQFF	TRBJ2-1	TRBV12-2	NA	NA
TGTGCCAGCAGCTTTTATATTAGAGCGCTAGCCAAAAACATTCAGTACTTC	CASSFYIRALAKNIQYF	TRBJ2-4	TRBV11-2	NA	NA
TGCAGCGTTGCAGCGAACTATGGCTACACCTTC	CSVAANYGYTF	TRBJ1-2	TRBV29-1	NA	NA
TGCGCCAGCAGCTTGGCCGGGAGTTTAAGTTACAATGAGCAGTTCTTC	CASSLAGSLSYNEQFF	TRBJ2-1	TRBV5-1	NA	NA
TGTGCCAGCAGTTACGATAGTAGGCTGGGCTCTGAAGCTTTCTTT	CASSYDSRLGSEAFF	TRBJ1-1	TRBV6-5	NA	NA
TGTGCCACCAGCAGTCCCCTCCCCGGGGCGGGGGTGAGCTCCTACAATGAGCAGTTCTTC	CATSSPLPGAGVSSYNEQFF	TRBJ2-1	TRBV15	NA	TRBD2
TGCGCCAGCAAAGGGACACCCTCGGGAAATGAGCAGTTCTTC	CASKGTPSGNEQFF	TRBJ2-1	TRBV10-2	NA	NA
TGTGCCAGCAGCTCCACAGAATCACTTCAAGAGACCCAGTACTTC	CASSSTESLQETQYF	TRBJ2-5	TRBV7-9	NA	NA
TGCGCCAGCAGCCTGGCACAGGTCCCCTACGAGCAGTACTTC	CASSLAQVPYEQYF	TRBJ2-7	TRBV5-1	NA	NA
TGTGCCAGCAGTTTTGGACAGGGGCCGCAGCCCCAGCATTTT	CASSFGQGPQPQHF	TRBJ1-5	TRBV7-9	NA	TRBD1
TGTGCCAGCAGCTTAGATGGGGGCGCCCACCTCCACTTT	CASSLDGGAHLHF	TRBJ1-6	TRBV11-3	once	NA
TGTGCCAGCAGCTCGGGGACAGGGGGCCCCCGCGACTATGGCTACACCTTC	CASSSGTGGPRDYGYTF	TRBJ1-2	TRBV7-9	NA	TRBD1
TGCGCCAGCAGCTTTAGCGGGACAGGGGAAAACACCATATATTTT	CASSFSGTGENTIYF	TRBJ1-3	TRBV5-1	NA	TRBD1
TGTGCCAGCAGTGAACTAGCGGGGTCATACAATGAGCAGTTCTTC	CASSELAGSYNEQFF	TRBJ2-1	TRBV27	NA	TRBD2
TGTGCCAGCAGCAGGGGGCTCTTTAATGAGCAGTTCTTC	CASSRGLFNEQFF	TRBJ2-1	TRBV14	NA	TRBD1
TGTGCCAGCAGCGCGCGGATCTCTGGAAACACCATATATTTT	CASSARISGNTIYF	TRBJ1-3	TRBV9	once	NA
TGTGCCAGAAGCTTGCCTGCTAGCAAAACCCTAACGGGGGATCAGGAAGAGACCCAGTACTTC	CARSLPASKTLTGDQEETQYF	TRBJ2-5	TRBV5-3	NA	NA
TGTGCCAGCAGGCCGGGAGCTAGCTCCTACGAGCAGTACTTC	CASRPGASSYEQYF	TRBJ2-7	TRBV7-9	NA	NA
TGCGCCAGCAAGGAACAGGCCTTTTCTGGGGCCAACGTCCTGACTTTC	CASKEQAFSGANVLTF	TRBJ2-6	TRBV4-1	NA	NA
TGTGCCATCAGGGGACAGAAATATGGCTACACCTTC	CAIRGQKYGYTF	TRBJ1-2	TRBV10-3	NA	TRBD1
TGCAGCGTTGAGGAGAGACAGGGCTATGAGCAGTTCTTC	CSVEERQGYEQFF	TRBJ2-1	TRBV29-1	NA	TRBD1
TGTGCCAGCAGCCCCGTAAGCGGGACTAGCGGGGTGGATCAGACCCAGTACTTC	CASSPVSGTSGVDQTQYF	TRBJ2-5	TRBV11-3	NA	TRBD2